The clone carrying this TCR beta chain was observed at least ten times. Arm-PCR of CDR3 regions with iRepertoire HTBI primers generated TCR beta libraries. Each CDR3 protein gets one entry after TCRdb re-called the multiplex PCR reads with MiXCR. The table shows a few hundred thousand distinct CDR3 sequences, with around 18% occurring only once. The sample comes from a study of regulatory T cells in long-lasting Graves disease. Germline CDR1 is SNHLY and CDR2 is FYNNEI. This CDR3 comprises 13 residues. V was clipped by 8 bases and J by 3 bases; unmatched bases: 3. The time point denotes: newly diagnosed GD, antithyroid drugs for less than 3 months. Extracted RNA from PBMCs served as the source of the TCR library. The EDTA tubes were filled with around 8.1 milliliters of drawn peripheral blood. The data were also submitted as part of a second study, on T cells in Graves' hyperthyroidism and ophthalmopathy. This second study notes: Appearing also in blood were most of the thyroid clonotypes expanded above 0.001. Ophthalmopathy, which appeared later, was predicted by the model a median 6.5 months before onset.

V gene TRBV2 combines with J gene TRBJ1-5, with 8 bases aligning to TRBD1. The input for sequencing was peripheral blood mononuclear cells (PBMCs), taken at new diagnosis, from a patient treated with antithyroid drugs. This clonotype originated in a young woman with Graves disease. In nucleotides, the CDR3 is TGTGCCAGCCGGGACAGGTTCAATCAGCCCCAGCATTTT. As protein: CASRDRFNQPQHF.